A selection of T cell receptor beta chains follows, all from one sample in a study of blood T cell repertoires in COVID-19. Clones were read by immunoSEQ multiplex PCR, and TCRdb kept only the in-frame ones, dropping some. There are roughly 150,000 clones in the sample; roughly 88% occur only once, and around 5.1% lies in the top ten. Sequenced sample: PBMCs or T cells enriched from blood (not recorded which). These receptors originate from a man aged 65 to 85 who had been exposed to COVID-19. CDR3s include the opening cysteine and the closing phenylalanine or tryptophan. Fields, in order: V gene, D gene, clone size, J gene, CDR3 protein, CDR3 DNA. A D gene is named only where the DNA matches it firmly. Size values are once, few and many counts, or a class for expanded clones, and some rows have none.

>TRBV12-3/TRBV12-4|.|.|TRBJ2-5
CASSPPSETQYF
TGTGCCAGCAGTCCCCCTTCAGAGACCCAGTACTTC
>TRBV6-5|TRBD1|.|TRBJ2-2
CASSYGTGVTGELFF
TGTGCCAGCAGTTACGGGACAGGGGTCACCGGGGAGCTGTTTTTT
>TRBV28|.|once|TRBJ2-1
CASRSDKGGDRDEQFF
TGTGCCAGCAGATCTGACAAGGGAGGTGATAGGGATGAGCAGTTCTTC
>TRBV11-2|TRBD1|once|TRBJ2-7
CASSLSQGAYEQYF
TGTGCCAGCAGCTTATCTCAGGGGGCCTACGAGCAGTACTTC
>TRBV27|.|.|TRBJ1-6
CASSLLPGNSPLHF
TGTGCCAGCAGTTTGTTGCCGGGTAATTCACCCCTCCACTTT
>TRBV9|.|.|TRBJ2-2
CASSTGESTGELFF
TGTGCCAGCAGTACGGGAGAATCGACCGGGGAGCTGTTTTTT
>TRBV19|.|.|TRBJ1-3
CASQQLSGNTIYF
TGTGCCAGTCAACAGCTCTCTGGAAACACCATATATTTT
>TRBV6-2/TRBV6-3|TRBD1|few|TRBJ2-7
CASSYRGTGVYEQYF
TGTGCCAGCAGTTACCGCGGGACAGGGGTCTACGAGCAGTACTTC
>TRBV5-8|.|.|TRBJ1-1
CASTFSPGDTEAFF
TGTGCCAGCACCTTTTCCCCGGGGGACACTGAAGCTTTCTTT
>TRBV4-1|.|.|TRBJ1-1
CASSHNGISNTEAFF
TGCGCCAGCAGCCACAACGGGATCTCGAACACTGAAGCTTTCTTT
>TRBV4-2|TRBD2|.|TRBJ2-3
CASSLKQAGGTTDTQYF
TGTGCCAGCAGCCTCAAGCAAGCGGGGGGGACCACAGATACGCAGTATTTT
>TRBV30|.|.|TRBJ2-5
CAWRGGGAQETQYF
TGTGCCTGGAGGGGAGGGGGGGCTCAGGAGACCCAGTACTTC
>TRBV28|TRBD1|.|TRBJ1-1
CASSSGQGTAEAFF
TGTGCCAGCAGTTCAGGACAGGGAACAGCTGAAGCTTTCTTT
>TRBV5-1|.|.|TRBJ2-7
CASSLMTGDYEQYF
TGCGCCAGCAGCTTGATGACAGGTGACTACGAGCAGTACTTC
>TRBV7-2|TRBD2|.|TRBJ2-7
CASSQTGGIDEQYF
TGTGCCAGCAGCCAGACGGGAGGGATCGACGAGCAGTACTTC
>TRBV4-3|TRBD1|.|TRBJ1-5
CASSQRIIRQGEGNQPQHF
TGCGCCAGCAGTCAACGGATTATTAGACAGGGCGAAGGCAATCAGCCCCAGCATTTT
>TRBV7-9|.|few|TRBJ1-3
CASSFGTFIGNTIYF
TGTGCCAGCAGCTTCGGGACATTTATTGGAAACACCATATATTTT
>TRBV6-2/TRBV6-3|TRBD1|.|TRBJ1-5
CASSPTGVNYLSNQPQHF
TGTGCCAGCAGCCCAACAGGGGTCAATTATTTGAGCAATCAGCCCCAGCATTTT
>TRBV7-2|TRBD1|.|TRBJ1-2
CASSPGGRGASYGYTF
TGTGCCAGCAGCCCAGGGGGTAGGGGGGCTTCCTATGGCTACACCTTC
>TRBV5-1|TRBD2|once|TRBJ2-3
CASSPGLAGVGDTQYF
TGCGCCAGCAGCCCGGGACTAGCGGGAGTGGGAGATACGCAGTATTTT
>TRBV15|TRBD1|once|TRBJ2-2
CATSRGGQGAAGELFF
TGTGCCACCAGCAGAGGGGGGCAGGGGGCCGCCGGGGAGCTGTTTTTT
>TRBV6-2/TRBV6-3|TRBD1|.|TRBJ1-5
CASSWGQGENQPQHF
TGTGCCAGCAGTTGGGGACAGGGGGAAAATCAGCCCCAGCATTTT
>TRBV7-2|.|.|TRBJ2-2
CASSSMSSGIGELFF
TGTGCCAGCAGCTCTATGAGCTCAGGGATCGGGGAGCTGTTTTTT
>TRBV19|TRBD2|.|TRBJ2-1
CASSPGLAEGNEQFF
TGTGCCAGTAGTCCCGGACTAGCGGAGGGCAATGAGCAGTTCTTC
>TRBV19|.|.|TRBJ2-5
CASSKYLVGETQYF
TGTGCCAGTAGTAAATACCTAGTCGGCGAGACCCAGTACTTC
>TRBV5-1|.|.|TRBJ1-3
CASSQADPSGNTIYF
TGCGCCAGCAGCCAGGCAGATCCATCTGGAAACACCATATATTTT
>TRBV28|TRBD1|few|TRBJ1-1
CASSSRQGVVLAFF
TGTGCCAGCAGTTCTCGACAGGGGGTCGTGTTGGCTTTCTTT
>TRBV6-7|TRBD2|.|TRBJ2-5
CASSYPGTRVSRETQYF
TGTGCCAGCAGTTATCCCGGGACTAGAGTCTCCCGGGAGACCCAGTACTTC
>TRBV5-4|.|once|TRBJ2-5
CASSLRGETQYF
TGTGCCAGCAGCCTCCGGGGAGAGACCCAGTACTTC
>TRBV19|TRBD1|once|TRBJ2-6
CASSRGQGTAGANVLTF
TGTGCCAGTAGTAGAGGACAGGGAACAGCTGGGGCCAACGTCCTGACTTTC
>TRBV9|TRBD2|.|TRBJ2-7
CASSVGGTSGSLPYEQYF
TGTGCCAGCAGCGTAGGGGGGACTAGCGGGAGTCTCCCCTACGAGCAGTACTTC
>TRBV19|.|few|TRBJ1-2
CASSGSTPNYGYTF
TGTGCCAGTAGCGGGTCCACGCCTAACTATGGCTACACCTTC
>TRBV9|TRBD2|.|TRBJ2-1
CASSDSGSSYNEQFF
TGTGCCAGCAGCGATAGCGGGAGCTCCTACAATGAGCAGTTCTTC
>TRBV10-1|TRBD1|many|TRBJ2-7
CASSTGDPPYEQYF
TGCGCCAGCAGTACAGGGGACCCGCCCTACGAGCAGTACTTC
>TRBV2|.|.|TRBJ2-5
CASSEGRETQYF
TGTGCCAGCAGTGAAGGGAGAGAGACCCAGTACTTC
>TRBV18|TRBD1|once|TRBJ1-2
CASSPSSRDSYGYTF
TGTGCCAGCTCACCTTCCTCTCGGGACAGCTATGGCTACACCTTC
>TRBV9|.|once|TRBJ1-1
CASSFGQNTEAFF
TGTGCCAGCAGCTTCGGACAGAACACTGAAGCTTTCTTT
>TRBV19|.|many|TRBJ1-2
CASSIDRRGRTTYGYTF
TGTGCCAGTAGTATAGATCGGAGGGGCAGAACAACCTATGGCTACACCTTC
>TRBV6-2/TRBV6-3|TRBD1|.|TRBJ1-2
CASSRSGQGNYGYTF
TGTGCCAGCAGTCGATCGGGACAGGGTAACTATGGCTACACCTTC
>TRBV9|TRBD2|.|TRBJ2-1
CASSVSGGPYNEQFF
TGTGCCAGCAGCGTTAGCGGGGGGCCTTACAATGAGCAGTTCTTC
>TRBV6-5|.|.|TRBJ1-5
CASSYRGQNNQPQHF
TGTGCCAGCAGTTACCGTGGACAGAACAATCAGCCCCAGCATTTT
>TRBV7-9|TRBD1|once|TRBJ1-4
CASSLVTGADEKLFF
TGTGCCAGCAGCTTAGTCACAGGGGCTGATGAAAAACTGTTTTTT
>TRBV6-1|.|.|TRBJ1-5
CASSPGVNNQPQHF
TGTGCCAGCAGTCCAGGGGTGAACAATCAGCCCCAGCATTTT
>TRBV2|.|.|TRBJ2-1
CASYPTQGGGEQFF
TGTGCCAGCTATCCTACCCAGGGAGGGGGTGAGCAGTTCTTC
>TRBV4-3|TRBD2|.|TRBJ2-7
CASSQGSGGFYEQYF
TGCGCCAGCAGCCAAGGTAGCGGGGGCTTTTACGAGCAGTACTTC
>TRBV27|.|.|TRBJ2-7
CASSFGGRQSSYEQYF
TGTGCCAGCAGTTTTGGGGGGAGGCAGAGCTCCTACGAGCAGTACTTC
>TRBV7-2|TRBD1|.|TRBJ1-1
CASSTQTGRLTEAFF
TGTGCCAGCAGCACCCAGACAGGGAGGCTGACTGAAGCTTTCTTT
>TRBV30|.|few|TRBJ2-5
CAWSRAGGETQYF
TGTGCCTGGAGTCGGGCCGGGGGAGAGACCCAGTACTTC
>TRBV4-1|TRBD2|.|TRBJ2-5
CASSLLVAGGPQETQYF
TGCGCCAGCAGCCTCCTCGTAGCGGGGGGGCCCCAAGAGACCCAGTACTTC
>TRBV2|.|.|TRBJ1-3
CASSDQPQEIGNTIYF
TGTGCCAGCAGCGACCAACCACAGGAAATCGGAAACACCATATATTTT
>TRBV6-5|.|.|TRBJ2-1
CASTVDYDNEQFF
TGTGCCAGCACCGTGGACTACGACAATGAGCAGTTCTTC
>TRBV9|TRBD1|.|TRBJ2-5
CASSADRGETQYF
TGTGCCAGCAGCGCTGACAGGGGAGAGACCCAGTACTTC
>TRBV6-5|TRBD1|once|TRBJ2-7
CASSYSQGHSGEQYF
TGTGCCAGCAGTTACTCACAGGGGCACTCTGGGGAGCAGTACTTC
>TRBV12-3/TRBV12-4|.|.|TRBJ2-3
CASTSTDTQYF
TGTGCCAGCACAAGCACAGATACGCAGTATTTT
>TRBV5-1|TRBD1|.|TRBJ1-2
CASSQGGTLGVYGYTF
TGCGCCAGCAGCCAGGGGGGCACCCTAGGGGTTTATGGCTACACCTTC
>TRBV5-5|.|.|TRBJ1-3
CASSLEGSASGNTIYF
TGTGCCAGCAGCTTGGAAGGAAGCGCCTCTGGAAACACCATATATTTT